The 30 T cell receptor beta chains reported below all come from one sample, sequenced in a study of shared clonotypes between healthy human individuals. Terminally differentiated effector memory CD45RA+ cells were left out of the naive CD8 fraction, which was CD45RO-negative and positively selected for CCR7. This table comes from immunoSEQ multiplex PCR, and its TCRdb copy is limited to in-frame clones, with some not included. The table records roughly 2 million clones, about 95% of them present only once. Source material: naive CD8+ T cells sorted from blood. The receptors derive from a man aged 18 to 29 in good health.

This clone was found a few times. The J gene is TRBJ2-1, the V gene TRBV4-3; 7 bases match TRBD1. CDR1 is LGHNA and CDR2 is YSLEER in the germline V gene. This CDR3 contains 14 residues. With V trimmed by 2 bases and J by 7 bases, 5 bases remained unmatched. For the CDR3, the DNA is TGCGCCAGCAGCCAATATACAGGGGTGAATGAGCAGTTCTTC. This codes for CASSQYTGVNEQFF.

The chain employs TRBV7-9 and TRBJ2-1; 11 bases align to TRBD1. There are 18 residues in the CDR3. Germline V gene data show CDR1 as SEHNR and CDR2 as FQNEAQ (reference sequence). J was trimmed by 0 bases and V by 5 bases; bases with no gene match: 9. CDR3 nucleotide sequence: TGTGCCAGCAGCGCGGGACAGGGGGTCTTGAGCTCCTACAATGAGCAGTTCTTC. It translates to CASSAGQGVLSSYNEQFF.

This sequence joins TRBV5-6 and TRBJ2-5; the D is unclear. Germline V gene lookup returns CDR1 SGHDT and CDR2 YYEEEE. The CDR3 has 14 amino acids. Trimming took off 1 base at V and 5 bases at J, with 12 bases between the two ends. The CDR3 sequence: CASSLNWGPETQYF. CDR3 DNA: TGTGCCAGCAGCTTGAATTGGGGTCCCGAGACCCAGTACTTC.

This chain connects TRBV27 to TRBJ1-4; tentative D call: TRBD1 (6 bases). This CDR3 is 14 amino acids long. CDR1 and CDR2 from the germline V gene are MNHEY and SMNVEV (reference sequence). Trimming cost V 6 bases and J 3 bases, with 11 bases left between them. For the CDR3, the DNA is TGTGCCAGCAGGGCAGGGGTAGCTAATGAAAAACTGTTTTTT. This encodes CASRAGVANEKLFF.

V usage is TRBV5-6 and J usage is TRBJ2-7; tentatively, D is TRBD2 (6 bases). The V gene's germline CDR1 is SGHDT and CDR2 YYEEEE. This CDR3 spans 12 amino acids. Trimming cost V 4 bases and J 4 bases, with 9 bases left between them. CDR3 bases: TGTGCCAGCAGCACCGCGGGGTACGAGCAGTACTTC. It codes for CASSTAGYEQYF.

This clone was seen a single time. The same CDR3 is also encoded by other DNA sequences in this sample. CDR3 nucleotides: TGTGCCAGCAGCTTACTAGCGGGAACCTACGAGCAGTACTTC. Protein sequence: CASSLLAGTYEQYF. V and J are TRBV5-4 and TRBJ2-7; the match to TRBD2 covers 10 bases. J lost 2 bases, V lost 2 bases, and 1 base had no gene match. This CDR3 contains 14 residues. The germline gives CDR1 SGHNT, CDR2 YYREEE (reference sequence).

The V and J genes are TRBV13 and TRBJ2-7; the D is unclear. Trimming shortened V by 5 bases and J by 2 bases, and 4 bases separated the two germline ends. From germline, CDR1 is PRHDT and CDR2 FYEKMQ (reference sequence). The CDR3 has 11 amino acids. The CDR3 region has the DNA TGTGCCAGCAGCGGTGCCTACGAGCAGTACTTC. Its protein product is CASSGAYEQYF.

The rearrangement uses TRBV4-3 and TRBJ1-2; D ambiguous. Germline loops: CDR1 LGHNA, CDR2 YSLEER. V was cut by 0 bases and J by 5 bases, with 16 bases left in between. This CDR3 comprises 16 residues. The CDR3 region is CASSQDPLDLGYGYTF. CDR3 coding DNA: TGCGCCAGCAGCCAAGATCCCTTGGACTTAGGATATGGCTACACCTTC.

The chain has TRBV6-5 and TRBJ2-3; D may be TRBD2 (5 bases). The CDR3 runs 11 residues. CDR1 and CDR2 (germline): MNHEY, SVGAGI. V gave up 8 bases and J gave up 6 bases, with 9 bases separating them. The DNA of the CDR3 is TGTGCCAGCGGAACGGGGGATACGCAGTATTTT. This encodes CASGTGDTQYF.

As regards this clone: Other DNA sequences in the same sample also yield this CDR3. This rearrangement joins TRBV19 to TRBJ2-7; 8 nucleotides align to TRBD1. Looked up from germline, CDR1 is LNHDA and CDR2 is SQIVND (reference sequence). V shed 3 bases, J shed 0 bases, and the junction held 1 base outside the gene matches. This CDR3 has 14 residues. The CDR3 sequence: CASSIRGPSYEQYF. The CDR3 DNA reads TGTGCCAGTAGTATCAGGGGGCCCTCCTACGAGCAGTACTTC.

This chain uses TRBV7-8 with TRBJ2-7; 10 nucleotides match TRBD2. There are 14 residues in the CDR3. Unmatched junction bases numbered 7, after V lost 5 bases and J lost 6 bases. CDR1 and CDR2 (germline): SGHVS, FQNEAQ. CDR3 residues: CASSATSGALEQYF. The CDR3 nucleotides read TGTGCCAGCAGCGCCACTAGCGGGGCCCTCGAGCAGTACTTC.

The chain has TRBV7-6 and TRBJ2-7; D may be TRBD1 or TRBD2 (7 bases each). Trimming cost V 3 bases and J 3 bases, with 12 bases left between them. Germline V gene data show CDR1 as SGHVS and CDR2 as FNYEAQ. The CDR3 has 14 amino acids. The CDR3 sequence is CASSFRGGVYEQYF. CDR3 DNA: TGTGCCAGCAGCTTCAGGGGGGGCGTCTACGAGCAGTACTTC.

V gene TRBV27 combines with J gene TRBJ2-5, with 7 nucleotides matching TRBD2. CDR3 size: 15 residues. With 3 bases clipped from V and 1 base from J, the junction kept 5 bases outside the gene matches. Germline V gives CDR1 MNHEY, CDR2 SMNVEV (reference sequence). The CDR3 sequence is CASSFSGRAQETQYF. The DNA for the CDR3 is TGTGCCAGCAGTTTTAGCGGGCGTGCCCAAGAGACCCAGTACTTC.

This rearrangement joins TRBV14 to TRBJ2-1; 9 bases are a match to TRBD2. CDR3 length: 15 residues. V was clipped by 0 bases and J by 4 bases; unmatched bases: 1. Germline V gene sequence: CDR1 SGHDN, CDR2 FVKESK. This chain's CDR3 is CASSQESGGYNEQFF. The CDR3 DNA follows: TGTGCCAGCAGCCAAGAAAGCGGGGGGTACAATGAGCAGTTCTTC.

The V and J genes are TRBV28 and TRBJ1-2, with TRBD1 matching 7 bases. Looked up from germline, CDR1 is MDHEN and CDR2 is SYDVKM. The CDR3 totals 16 residues. The V gene end was trimmed by 2 bases and the J gene end by 6 bases; junction bases not matched to a gene: 12. This CDR3 reads CASSLPLQGLVNGYTF. The CDR3 DNA reads TGTGCCAGCAGTTTACCGTTACAGGGGCTAGTCAATGGCTACACCTTC.

The V gene is TRBV6-5, the J gene TRBJ2-5; 8 positions agree with TRBD1. The germline V gene encodes CDR1 MNHEY and CDR2 SVGAGI. V lost 6 bases to trimming and J lost 3 bases; unmatched junction nucleotides: 3. CDR3 length: 13 residues. This CDR3 reads CASRSTGEETQYF. CDR3 bases: TGTGCCAGCAGGTCGACAGGGGAAGAGACCCAGTACTTC.

The chain combines TRBV10-3 with TRBJ1-1, with D unclear. This CDR3 contains 13 residues. CDR1 is ENHRY and CDR2 is SYGVKD in the germline V gene. V lost 7 bases and J lost 0, with 9 bases in between. This chain's CDR3 is CAIKEEVNTEAFF. The CDR3 bases are TGTGCCATCAAAGAGGAGGTGAACACTGAAGCTTTCTTT.

The rearrangement links TRBV10-1 to TRBJ1-1; D is unresolved. V was cut by 3 bases and J by 4 bases, with 9 bases left in between. CDR1 is WNHNN, CDR2 SYGVQD, per germline (reference sequence). The CDR3 is 13 amino acids. The CDR3 is CASSDRYGTEAFF. CDR3 DNA: TGCGCCAGCAGTGACAGGTACGGCACTGAAGCTTTCTTT.

The V and J genes are TRBV9 and TRBJ2-7, with 13 bases aligning to TRBD2. The germline V gene encodes CDR1 SGDLS and CDR2 YYNGEE. Unmatched junction bases numbered 7, after V lost 3 bases and J lost 4 bases. CDR3 length: 16 residues. The CDR3 reads CASSAGTSGNLYEQYF. The CDR3 bases are TGTGCCAGCAGCGCTGGGACTAGCGGGAACCTTTACGAGCAGTACTTC.

The J gene is TRBJ2-7, the V gene TRBV5-6; D unclear. This CDR3 spans 13 amino acids. Germline loops: CDR1 SGHDT, CDR2 YYEEEE. V lost 1 base and J lost 3, with 8 bases in between. Here the CDR3 reads CASSLNPVYEQYF. The CDR3 DNA reads TGTGCCAGCAGCTTGAATCCGGTCTACGAGCAGTACTTC.

V gene TRBV10-2 combines with J gene TRBJ2-1, with D possibly called TRBD1 or TRBD2 (5 bases each). In germline, CDR1 is WSHSY, CDR2 SAAADI. The V end lost 4 bases, the J end lost 9 bases, and 7 bases lay between the germline ends. There are 11 residues in the CDR3. Here the CDR3 reads CASSGGSEQFF. The CDR3 coding sequence is TGCGCCAGCAGTGGGGGGAGTGAGCAGTTCTTC.

V is TRBV2 and J is TRBJ2-2, with D unresolved. The CDR3 extends over 16 amino acids. Trimming pared 4 bases from V and 2 bases from J, leaving 14 bases between. Germline CDR1 and CDR2: SNHLY and FYNNEI. CDR3 sequence: CASSGIGRSNTGELFF. CDR3 bases: TGTGCCAGCAGTGGGATTGGCAGGTCCAACACCGGGGAGCTGTTTTTT.

This clone has a single count. The chain employs TRBV7-9 and TRBJ1-2, with D maybe TRBD1 (6 bases). CDR1 and CDR2 from the germline V gene are SEHNR and FQNEAQ (reference sequence). The V end was cut by 3 bases, the J end by 5 bases, with 16 bases between. The CDR3 extends over 15 amino acids. CDR3 coding DNA: TGTGCCAGCAGCTTGGGGGGCAGTTCTCTTTATGGCTACACCTTC. This gives the protein CASSLGGSSLYGYTF.

J is TRBJ1-2 and V is TRBV10-3, with a weak D call TRBD1 (5 bases). V was clipped by 0 bases and J by 4 bases, with 15 bases between them. In germline, CDR1 is ENHRY, CDR2 SYGVKD. CDR3 length: 16 residues. CDR3 bases: TGTGCCATCAGTGAGTCAACAGGCCCTCCCACCTATGGCTACACCTTC. Translating it yields CAISESTGPPTYGYTF.

The chain carries TRBV14 and TRBJ1-1; tentatively, D is TRBD1 (6 bases). The germline V gene encodes CDR1 SGHDN and CDR2 FVKESK. The CDR3 is 17 residues long. Trimming left V 4 bases short and J 4 bases short, with 22 bases between. The CDR3 here is CASSPYPFQGIATEAFF. The CDR3 DNA reads TGTGCCAGCAGCCCCTACCCATTCCAGGGGATTGCCACTGAAGCTTTCTTT.

This chain joins TRBV11-2 and TRBJ2-3; no clear D. The V gene lost 3 bases and the J gene lost 7 bases, with 11 bases spanning the gap. The germline gives CDR1 SGHAT, CDR2 FQNNGV. The CDR3 sequence is 13 residues long. The CDR3 here is CASSFIGENTQYF. In nucleotides, the CDR3 is TGTGCCAGCAGCTTTATTGGAGAGAATACGCAGTATTTT. The complete variable domain, with remaining parts taken from reference TRBV11-2 and TRBJ2-3, reads EAGVAQSPRYKIIEKRQSVAFWCNPISGHATLYWYQQILGQGPKLLIQFQNNGVVDDSQLPKDRFSAERLKGVDSTLKIQPAKLEDSAVYLCASSFIGENTQYFGPGTRLTVL.

In regard to this clone: Other DNA sequences in this specimen translate into the identical CDR3. The chain employs TRBV30 and TRBJ2-1; maybe TRBD1 (5 bases). CDR1 and CDR2 from the germline V gene are GTSNPN and SVGIG (reference sequence). The V and J ends lost 2 bases and 7 bases respectively, with 9 bases between them. The CDR3 totals 12 residues. The CDR3 DNA is TGTGCCTGGAGTCCATCAGGGAATGAGCAGTTCTTC. Protein: CAWSPSGNEQFF.

The chain has TRBV6-5 and TRBJ2-2, with 9 bases matching TRBD2. V lost 2 bases and J lost 6; bases outside the gene matches: 4. This CDR3 region has 15 residues. Germline CDR1 reads MNHEY; CDR2 reads SVGAGI. DNA of the CDR3: TGTGCCAGCAGTTACGGCGGGGGGGCGTCCGGGGAGCTGTTTTTT. Its protein is CASSYGGGASGELFF.

V is TRBV11-2 and J is TRBJ2-2; D possibly corresponds to TRBD1 (5 bases). CDR3 length equals 14 residues. Trimming left V 0 bases short and J 8 bases short, with 10 bases between. CDR1 and CDR2 (germline): SGHAT, FQNNGV. CDR3 nucleotides: TGTGCCAGCAGCTTAGATCTCAGGGCAGGGGAGCTGTTTTTT. Protein sequence: CASSLDLRAGELFF. Using reference TRBV11-2 and TRBJ2-2 for the parts outside the CDR3, the full variable domain is EAGVAQSPRYKIIEKRQSVAFWCNPISGHATLYWYQQILGQGPKLLIQFQNNGVVDDSQLPKDRFSAERLKGVDSTLKIQPAKLEDSAVYLCASSLDLRAGELFFGEGSRLTVL.

For this clone: This sample also contains other DNA sequences that code for the same CDR3. The chain links TRBV5-1 to TRBJ2-7; the D is unclear. The CDR3 loop spans 13 amino acids. Germline loops: CDR1 SGHRS, CDR2 YFSETQ. Trimming shortened V by 0 bases and J by 0 bases, and 4 bases separated the two germline ends. In DNA, the CDR3 is TGCGCCAGCAGCTTGGGCAACTCCTACGAGCAGTACTTC. It translates to CASSLGNSYEQYF. Full variable domain (outside the CDR3, taken from reference TRBV5-1 and TRBJ2-7): KAGVTQTPRYLIKTRGQQVTLSCSPISGHRSVSWYQQTPGQGLQFLFEYFSETQRNKGNFPGRFSGRQFSNSRSEMNVSTLELGDSALYLCASSLGNSYEQYFGPGTRLTVT.